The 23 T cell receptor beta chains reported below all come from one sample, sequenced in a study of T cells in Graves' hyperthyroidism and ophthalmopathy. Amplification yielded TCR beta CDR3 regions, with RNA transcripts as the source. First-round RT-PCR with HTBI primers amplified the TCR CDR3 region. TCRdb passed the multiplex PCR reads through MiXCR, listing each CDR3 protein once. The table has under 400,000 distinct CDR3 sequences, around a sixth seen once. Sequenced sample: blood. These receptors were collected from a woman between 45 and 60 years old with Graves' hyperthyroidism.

The CDR3 coding sequence is TGTGCCAGCAGCTTGGCCAGGGTCCCCATGAACACTGAAGCTTTCTTT. Amino acids: CASSLARVPMNTEAFF. The chain joins TRBV5-6 to TRBJ1-1; weak D call: TRBD1 (5 bases). Germline V CDR1 and CDR2: SGHDT, YYEEEE. Trimming cost V 0 bases and J 0 bases, with 12 bases left between them. The CDR3 runs to 16 residues.

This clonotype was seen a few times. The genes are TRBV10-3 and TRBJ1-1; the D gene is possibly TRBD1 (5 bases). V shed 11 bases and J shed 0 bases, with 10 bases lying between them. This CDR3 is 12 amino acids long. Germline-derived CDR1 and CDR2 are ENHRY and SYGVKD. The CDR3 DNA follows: TGTGCCGGGAGGGGTATGAACACTGAAGCTTTCTTT. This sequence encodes CAGRGMNTEAFF.

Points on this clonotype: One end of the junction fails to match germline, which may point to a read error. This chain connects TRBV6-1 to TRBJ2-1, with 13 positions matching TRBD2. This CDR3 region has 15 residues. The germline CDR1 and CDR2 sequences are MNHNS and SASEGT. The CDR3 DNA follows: TGTGCCAACAGTGAGGGACTAGCGGGAATGTATGAGCAGTTCTTC. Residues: CANSEGLAGMYEQFF.

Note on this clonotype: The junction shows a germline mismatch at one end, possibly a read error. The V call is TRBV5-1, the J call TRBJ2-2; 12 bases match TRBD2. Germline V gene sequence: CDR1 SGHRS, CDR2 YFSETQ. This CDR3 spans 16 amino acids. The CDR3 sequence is CASSRASGRAAGELFF. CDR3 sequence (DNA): TGTGCCAGTAGTCGAGCTAGCGGGAGGGCCGCCGGGGAGCTGTTTTTT.

CDR3 DNA: TGCGCCAGCAGCCAACCTATCAGGGGGCCACCCAACTATGGCTACACCTTC. This encodes CASSQPIRGPPNYGYTF. The chain is built from TRBV4-1 and TRBJ1-2, with 8 bases that match TRBD1. V shed 2 bases, J shed 2 bases, and the junction held 10 bases outside the gene matches. Germline CDR1 and CDR2: MGHRA and YSYEKL. The CDR3 contains 17 residues.

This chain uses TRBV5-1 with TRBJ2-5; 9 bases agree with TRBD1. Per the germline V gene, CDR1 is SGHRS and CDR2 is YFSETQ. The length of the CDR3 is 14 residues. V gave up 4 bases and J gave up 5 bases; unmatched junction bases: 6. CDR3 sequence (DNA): TGCGCCAGCAGCCTAGGACAGGGGATCGAGACCCAGTACTTC. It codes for CASSLGQGIETQYF.

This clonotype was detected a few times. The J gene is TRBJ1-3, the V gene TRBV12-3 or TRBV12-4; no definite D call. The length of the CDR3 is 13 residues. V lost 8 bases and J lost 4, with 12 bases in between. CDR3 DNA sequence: TGTGCCAGCTCCCAAGAGGGAGGAAACACCATATATTTT. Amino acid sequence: CASSQEGGNTIYF.

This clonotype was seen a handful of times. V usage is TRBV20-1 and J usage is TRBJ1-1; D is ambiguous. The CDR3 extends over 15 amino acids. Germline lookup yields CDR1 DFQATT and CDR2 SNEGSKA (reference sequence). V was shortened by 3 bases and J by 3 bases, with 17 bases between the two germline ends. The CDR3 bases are TGCAGTGCTAGTAAGGGAACGGAGAGGTACACTGAAGCTTTCTTT. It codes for CSASKGTERYTEAFF.

The CDR3 loop is CASSPGGVAFF. The CDR3 DNA reads as TGCGCCAGCAGCCCAGGGGGGGTGGCTTTCTTT. The V call is TRBV4-3, the J call TRBJ1-1; the match to TRBD1 covers 7 bases. Germline V gene data show CDR1 as LGHNA and CDR2 as YSLEER. V gave up 4 bases and J gave up 11 bases; unmatched junction bases: 4. The CDR3 sequence is 11 residues long.

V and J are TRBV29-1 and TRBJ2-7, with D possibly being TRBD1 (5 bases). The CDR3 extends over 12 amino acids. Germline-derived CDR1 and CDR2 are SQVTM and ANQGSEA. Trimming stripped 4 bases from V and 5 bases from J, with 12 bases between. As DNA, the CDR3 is TGCAGCGTTGTTTCAGGGTACAACGAGCAGTACTTC. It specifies CSVVSGYNEQYF.

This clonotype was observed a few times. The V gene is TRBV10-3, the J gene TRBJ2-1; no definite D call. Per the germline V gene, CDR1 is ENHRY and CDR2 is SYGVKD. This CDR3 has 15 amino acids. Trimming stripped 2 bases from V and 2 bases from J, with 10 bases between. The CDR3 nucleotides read TGTGCCATCAGTGAGAAGTCAGGTACCTACAATGAGCAGTTCTTC. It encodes CAISEKSGTYNEQFF.

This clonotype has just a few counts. CDR3 residues: CATSRARGRLSEREENEQFF. The CDR3 DNA is TGTGCCACCAGCAGAGCGAGGGGGCGATTGTCTGAGCGGGAGGAAAATGAGCAGTTCTTC. The J gene is TRBJ2-1, the V gene TRBV15; 9 bases match TRBD2. The CDR3 spans 20 residues. The ends lost 1 base at V and 7 bases at J; junction bases unmatched: 20. Germline V gives CDR1 LNHNV, CDR2 YYDKDF (reference sequence).

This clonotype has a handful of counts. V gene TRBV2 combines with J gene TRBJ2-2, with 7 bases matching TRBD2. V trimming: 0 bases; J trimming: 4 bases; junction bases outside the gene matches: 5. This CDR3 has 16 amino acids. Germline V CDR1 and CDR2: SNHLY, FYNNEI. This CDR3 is CASSEAGGGPTGELFF. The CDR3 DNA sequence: TGTGCCAGCAGTGAAGCGGGGGGGGGTCCCACCGGGGAGCTGTTTTTT.

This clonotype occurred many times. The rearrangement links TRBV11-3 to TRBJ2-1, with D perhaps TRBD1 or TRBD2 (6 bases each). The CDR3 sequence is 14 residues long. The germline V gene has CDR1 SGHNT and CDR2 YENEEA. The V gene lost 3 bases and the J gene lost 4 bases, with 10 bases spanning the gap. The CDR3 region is CASSFTGAYNEQFF. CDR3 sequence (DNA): TGTGCCAGCAGCTTTACGGGGGCGTACAATGAGCAGTTCTTC. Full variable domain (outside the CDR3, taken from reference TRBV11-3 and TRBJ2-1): EAGVVQSPRYKIIEKKQPVAFWCNPISGHNTLYWYLQNLGQGPELLIRYENEEAVDDSQLPKDRFSAERLKGVDSTLKIQPAELGDSAVYLCASSFTGAYNEQFFGPGTRLTVL.

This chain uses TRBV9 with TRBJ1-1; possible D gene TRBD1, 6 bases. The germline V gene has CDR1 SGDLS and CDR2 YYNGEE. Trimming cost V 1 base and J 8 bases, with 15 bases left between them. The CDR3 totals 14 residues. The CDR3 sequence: CASSVIPTTGEAFF. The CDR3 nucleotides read TGTGCCAGCAGCGTAATCCCTACAACAGGGGAAGCTTTCTTT.

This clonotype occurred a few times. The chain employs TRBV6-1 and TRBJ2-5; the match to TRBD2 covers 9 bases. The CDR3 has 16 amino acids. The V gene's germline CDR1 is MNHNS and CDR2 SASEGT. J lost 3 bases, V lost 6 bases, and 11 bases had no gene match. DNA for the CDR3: TGTGCCAGCAGCTCCCACCAGACTAGCGGAAAAGAGACCCAGTACTTC. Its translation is CASSSHQTSGKETQYF.

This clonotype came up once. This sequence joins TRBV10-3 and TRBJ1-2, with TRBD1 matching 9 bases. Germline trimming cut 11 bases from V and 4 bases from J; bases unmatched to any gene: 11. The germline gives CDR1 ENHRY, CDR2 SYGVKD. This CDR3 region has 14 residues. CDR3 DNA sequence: TGTGCCTGCTCTAGGGACAGGGTGATCTATGGCTACACCTTC. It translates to CACSRDRVIYGYTF.

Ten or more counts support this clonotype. In DNA form, the CDR3 reads TGTGCCAGCTCACCAGACCCCCCAGGGGGCTATAGCAATCAGCCCCAGCATTTT. Its translation: CASSPDPPGGYSNQPQHF. V gene TRBV18 combines with J gene TRBJ1-5, with TRBD1 matching over 8 bases. Germline values: CDR1 KGHSH, CDR2 LQKENI. Trimming took 2 bases from V and 0 from J; bases not matched to a gene: 9. The CDR3 runs 18 residues.

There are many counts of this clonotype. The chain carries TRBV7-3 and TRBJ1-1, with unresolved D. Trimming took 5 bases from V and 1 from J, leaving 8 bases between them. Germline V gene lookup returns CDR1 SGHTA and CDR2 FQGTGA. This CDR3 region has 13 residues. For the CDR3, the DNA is TGTGCCAGCAGCCGGGGTGAGAACACTGAAGCTTTCTTT. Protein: CASSRGENTEAFF. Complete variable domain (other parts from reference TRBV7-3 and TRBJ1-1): GAGVSQTPSNKVTEKGKYVELRCDPISGHTALYWYRQSLGQGPEFLIYFQGTGAADDSGLPNDRFFAVRPEGSVSTLKIQRTERGDSAVYLCASSRGENTEAFFGQGTRLTVV.

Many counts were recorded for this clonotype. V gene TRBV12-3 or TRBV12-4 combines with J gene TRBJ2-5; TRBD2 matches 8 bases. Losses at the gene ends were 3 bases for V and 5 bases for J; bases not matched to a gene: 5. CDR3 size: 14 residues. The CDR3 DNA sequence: TGTGCCAGCAGTTTCAGCGGGAGTATGGAGACCCAGTACTTC. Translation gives CASSFSGSMETQYF.

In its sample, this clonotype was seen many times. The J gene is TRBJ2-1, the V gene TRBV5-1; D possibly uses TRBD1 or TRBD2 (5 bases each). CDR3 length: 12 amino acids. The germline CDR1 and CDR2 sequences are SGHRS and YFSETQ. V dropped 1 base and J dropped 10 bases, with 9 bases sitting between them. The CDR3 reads CASSLLGEEQFF. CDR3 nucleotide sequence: TGCGCCAGCAGCTTGCTAGGGGAGGAGCAGTTCTTC.

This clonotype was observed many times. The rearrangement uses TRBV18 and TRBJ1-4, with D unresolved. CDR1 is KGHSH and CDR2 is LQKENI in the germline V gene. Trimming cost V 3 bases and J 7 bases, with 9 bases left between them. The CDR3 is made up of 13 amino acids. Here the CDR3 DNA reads TGTGCCAGCTCACCGGAACGGGGTGAAAAACTGTTTTTT. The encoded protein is CASSPERGEKLFF. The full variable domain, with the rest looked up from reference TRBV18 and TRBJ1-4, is NAGVMQNPRHLVRRRGQEARLRCSPMKGHSHVYWYRQLPEEGLKFMVYLQKENIIDESGMPKERFSAEFPKEGPSILRIQQVVRGDSAAYFCASSPERGEKLFFGSGTQLSVL.

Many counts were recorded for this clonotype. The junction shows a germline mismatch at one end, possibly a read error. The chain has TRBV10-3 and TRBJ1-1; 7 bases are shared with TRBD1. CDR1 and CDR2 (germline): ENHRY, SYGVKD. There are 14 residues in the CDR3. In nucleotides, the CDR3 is TGTGCCATCAATGAGGGGGCGGGGGACACTGAAGCTTTCTTT. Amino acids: CAINEGAGDTEAFF.